This TCR beta chain came from a study of CD8+ T cells in alopecia areata. Documented treatment: oral pan-JAK inhibitor, 5-10 mg twice daily. Sequencing used cDNA as its template, made by extracting RNA and reverse transcribing it. Sequenced by immunoSEQ multiplex PCR; TCRdb stores in-frame clones only, minus some. The table shows around 70,000 clones, with 25% to 35% occurring only once. This clone was observed a few times. The germline gives CDR1 MGHRA, CDR2 YSYEKL. The length of the CDR3 is 13 residues. The V end was cut by 1 base, the J end by 7 bases, with 8 bases between. Sequencing used CD8+ T cells sorted from blood, obtained at week 4, from a patient treated with tofacitinib. The sequence was collected from a human donor with alopecia areata. The chain joins TRBV4-1 to TRBJ2-1; D gene uncertain. The CDR3 bases are TGCGCCAGCAGCCAAGGGGCCGCAAATGAGCAGTTCTTC. Amino acids: CASSQGAANEQFF.